The sequence of this TCR beta chain was determined in a study of immune cell composition in non-small cell lung cancer. Findings of the study overall: Lung adenocarcinomas had lower top 10 clone scores and clonality than squamous tumours.

TCRdb's table, derived via immunoSEQ multiplex PCR, lists solely in-frame clones and lacks some. The table shows about 10,000 clones, with 55% to 75% occurring only once. About this clone itself: Its target is unknown.

V lost 10 bases and J 5 bases, leaving 11 bases between the germline ends. The germline CDR1 and CDR2 sequences are MDHEN and SYDVKM. This CDR3 region has 11 residues. Sequenced sample: lung tumor tissue. The receptor was isolated from a human donor with non-small cell lung cancer. The V gene is TRBV28, the J gene TRBJ1-1; D is ambiguous. CDR3 sequence: CATLIATEAFF. CDR3 in DNA: TGTGCCACCCTAATTGCTACTGAAGCTTTCTTT.